The 21 T cell receptor beta chains below come from one sample, sequenced in a study of blood T cell repertoires in COVID-19. Assay used: immunoSEQ multiplex PCR; TCRdb lists only in-frame clones, some missing. The profile shows roughly 86,000 clones, roughly 91% of them singletons. Source material: peripheral blood. All receptors derive from a woman between 50 and 59 years old in a cohort sampled during active COVID-19.

The chain recombines TRBV12-5 with TRBJ2-5, with D unclear. Trimming left V 5 bases short and J 5 bases short, with 6 bases between. The CDR3 runs to 11 residues. CDR1 is LGHNT and CDR2 is FRNRAP in the germline V gene. CDR3 loop: CASGLPETQYF. CDR3 in DNA: TGTGCTAGTGGTCTCCCGGAGACCCAGTACTTC.

The CDR3 reads CASSPPGSPNEKLFF. Written as DNA, the CDR3 is TGTGCCAGCTCACCACCCGGGTCGCCTAATGAAAAACTGTTTTTT. The chain carries TRBV18 and TRBJ1-4; no clear D. Germline CDR1 and CDR2: KGHSH and LQKENI. The CDR3 sequence is 15 residues long. Trimming removed 0 bases at V and 3 bases at J, with 8 bases between.

The chain carries TRBV6-5 and TRBJ1-1; the match to TRBD1 covers 7 bases. The CDR3 spans 13 residues. Germline CDR1 MNHEY, CDR2 SVGAGI. V lost 10 bases to trimming and J lost 0 bases; unmatched junction nucleotides: 5. In DNA, the CDR3 is TGTGCCACCCGGACAGGTCTGAACACTGAAGCTTTCTTT. It encodes CATRTGLNTEAFF.

V usage is TRBV19 and J usage is TRBJ1-2; 9 bases match TRBD1. CDR3 length equals 15 residues. The ends lost 5 bases at V and 1 base at J; junction bases unmatched: 5. Germline CDR1 LNHDA, CDR2 SQIVND (reference sequence). The CDR3 loop is CASSFPTGGNYGYTF. The CDR3 nucleotides are TGTGCCAGTAGTTTTCCGACAGGGGGTAACTATGGCTACACCTTC.

The V call is TRBV2, the J call TRBJ2-7, with TRBD1 identical over 12 bases. The ends lost 6 bases at V and 6 bases at J; junction bases unmatched: 12. Looked up from germline, CDR1 is SNHLY and CDR2 is FYNNEI. The CDR3 totals 16 residues. The chain's CDR3 is CASSLQGQGAISEQYF. CDR3 in DNA: TGTGCCAGCAGCCTCCAGGGACAGGGGGCGATTAGCGAGCAGTACTTC.

This chain joins TRBV28 and TRBJ2-7; D not resolved. Germline V gives CDR1 MDHEN, CDR2 SYDVKM. The CDR3 runs 11 residues. V was clipped by 7 bases and J by 0 bases, with 4 bases between them. CDR3 sequence reads: CASTSSYEQYF. CDR3 bases: TGTGCCAGCACTAGCTCCTACGAGCAGTACTTC.

J is TRBJ2-5 and V is TRBV19; 11 bases align to TRBD2. V shed 3 bases, J shed 4 bases, and the junction held 7 bases outside the gene matches. The CDR3 length is 16 residues. CDR1 and CDR2 (germline): LNHDA, SQIVND (reference sequence). CDR3 residues: CASSIGGTSGGETQYF. The CDR3 DNA is TGTGCCAGTAGTATCGGTGGGACTAGCGGAGGAGAGACCCAGTACTTC.

The chain recombines TRBV9 with TRBJ2-1; 9 positions match TRBD2. This CDR3 is 17 amino acids long. Trimming took 0 bases from V and 6 from J; bases not matched to a gene: 10. The germline V gene has CDR1 SGDLS and CDR2 YYNGEE. This CDR3 reads CASSVGPLSGGTNEQFF. In nucleotides, the CDR3 is TGTGCCAGCAGCGTAGGCCCGTTAAGCGGGGGGACCAATGAGCAGTTCTTC.

The rearrangement links TRBV10-3 to TRBJ1-2; D may be TRBD1 (6 bases). Trimming removed 10 bases at V and 2 bases at J, with 17 bases between. The germline CDR1 and CDR2 sequences are ENHRY and SYGVKD. CDR3 size: 14 residues. Here the CDR3 reads CATRTVESNYGYTF. The DNA for the CDR3 is TGTGCCACCCGGACAGTTGAGTCCAACTATGGCTACACCTTC.

The V call is TRBV5-6, the J call TRBJ1-1, with D possibly being TRBD1 (6 bases). The V end was cut by 2 bases, the J end by 1 base, with 9 bases between. CDR1 SGHDT and CDR2 YYEEEE come from the germline V gene. CDR3 size: 14 residues. The CDR3 is CASSLRGANTEAFF. DNA of the CDR3: TGTGCCAGCAGCTTACGGGGGGCGAACACTGAAGCTTTCTTT.

J is TRBJ2-7 and V is TRBV10-3; D call uncertain. From germline, CDR1 is ENHRY and CDR2 SYGVKD. This CDR3 comprises 14 residues. Deletions cut 0 bases from V and 3 bases from J, with 9 bases between. Here the CDR3 DNA reads TGTGCCATCAGTGAGTCGAGGTACCGCTACGAGCAGTACTTC. Translating it yields CAISESRYRYEQYF.

The gene calls are TRBV7-8 and TRBJ1-1, with 8 positions matching TRBD1. The CDR3 contains 15 residues. The germline V gene encodes CDR1 SGHVS and CDR2 FQNEAQ. V dropped 1 base and J dropped 1; count of bases not matched to a gene: 2. The CDR3 reads CASSLGGTGNTEAFF. Written as DNA, the CDR3 is TGTGCCAGCAGCTTAGGAGGGACAGGGAACACTGAAGCTTTCTTT.

The V call is TRBV18, the J call TRBJ2-5; D might be TRBD2 (8 bases). The CDR3 is 15 amino acids. V was cut by 6 bases and J by 4 bases, with 18 bases left in between. Germline V CDR1 and CDR2: KGHSH, LQKENI. The CDR3 loop is CASSPREGAGETQYF. CDR3 DNA sequence: TGTGCCAGCTCCCCCCGGGAGGGGGCGGGAGAGACCCAGTACTTC.

The DNA for the CDR3 is TGCGCCAGCGCCACAGCGGGAGGGCCCTTGGATACGCAGTATTTT. This gives the protein CASATAGGPLDTQYF. The chain joins TRBV5-1 to TRBJ2-3, with 10 bases fitting TRBD2. The CDR3 loop spans 15 amino acids. V lost 7 bases to trimming and J lost 6 bases; unmatched junction nucleotides: 11. The germline CDR1 and CDR2 sequences are SGHRS and YFSETQ.

This chain's CDR3 is CASSSVRSGGYTDTQYF. The CDR3 bases are TGCGCCAGCAGCAGCGTAAGGAGCGGGGGGTACACAGATACGCAGTATTTT. The chain carries TRBV5-1 and TRBJ2-3; 9 bases agree with TRBD2. This CDR3 spans 17 amino acids. V shed 4 bases, J shed 2 bases, and the junction held 11 bases outside the gene matches. Germline CDR1 SGHRS, CDR2 YFSETQ. Full variable domain (outside the CDR3, taken from reference TRBV5-1 and TRBJ2-3): KAGVTQTPRYLIKTRGQQVTLSCSPISGHRSVSWYQQTPGQGLQFLFEYFSETQRNKGNFPGRFSGRQFSNSRSEMNVSTLELGDSALYLCASSSVRSGGYTDTQYFGPGTRLTVL.

V is TRBV7-3 and J is TRBJ2-1; D is perhaps TRBD2 (6 bases). Trimming removed 5 bases from V and 7 bases from J, with 12 bases in between. This CDR3 has 13 amino acids. Germline CDR1 is SGHTA and CDR2 is FQGTGA. The CDR3, as DNA: TGTGCCAGCAGCCCTGCCCGGGAGAATGAGCAGTTCTTC. Translating it yields CASSPARENEQFF.

This clone was observed a single time. The chain uses TRBV2 and TRBJ2-5, with 8 nucleotides matching TRBD2. Unmatched junction bases numbered 4, after V lost 1 base and J lost 0 bases. The germline gives CDR1 SNHLY, CDR2 FYNNEI. CDR3 length: 16 residues. In DNA form, the CDR3 reads TGTGCCAGCAGTGAAGAGCGGGAGTGGGACCAAGAGACCCAGTACTTC. The encoded protein is CASSEEREWDQETQYF.

The V call is TRBV7-9, the J call TRBJ1-2, with D tentatively TRBD1 (5 bases). Trimming took off 5 bases at V and 2 bases at J, with 12 bases between the two ends. There are 14 residues in the CDR3. Germline loops: CDR1 SEHNR, CDR2 FQNEAQ (reference sequence). CDR3 loop: CASSPDSRNYGYTF. CDR3 DNA: TGTGCCAGCAGCCCCGACAGTAGAAACTATGGCTACACCTTC.

This CDR3 is CATFVDGALPREAFF. CDR3 DNA sequence: TGTGCCACTTTCGTCGATGGTGCGCTCCCCCGAGAAGCTTTCTTT. The V gene is TRBV19, the J gene TRBJ1-1, with unresolved D. Germline CDR1 reads LNHDA; CDR2 reads SQIVND (reference sequence). The length of the CDR3 is 15 residues. The V and J ends lost 10 bases and 8 bases respectively, with 26 bases between them.

DNA of the CDR3: TGTGCCATCACTGGCGGGGCCTCTAGGGACACCGGGGAGCTGTTTTTT. It translates to CAITGGASRDTGELFF. V usage is TRBV10-3 and J usage is TRBJ2-2; possible D gene TRBD2, 6 bases. V gave up 7 bases and J gave up 3 bases, with 18 bases separating them. The germline CDR1 and CDR2 sequences are ENHRY and SYGVKD. This CDR3 contains 16 residues.

This chain links TRBV29-1 with TRBJ2-1; 14 bases are a match to TRBD2. Germline trimming cut 4 bases from V and 9 bases from J; bases unmatched to any gene: 11. The CDR3 extends over 16 amino acids. Germline V lookup: CDR1 SQVTM, CDR2 ANQGSEA. The CDR3 DNA reads as TGCAGCGTTGTTCCGGGACTAGCGGGAGAAATGGGTGAGCAGTTCTTC. It codes for CSVVPGLAGEMGEQFF.